This T cell receptor (beta chain) was documented in a study of CD8 T cells in ankylosing spondylitis. Study-wide results and caveats: It appeared that ankylosing spondylitis blood was characterized by a TCR beta motif of eight highly homologous variants.

Per germline, CDR1 KGHDR and CDR2 SFDVKD. The V and J ends lost 3 bases and 3 bases respectively, with 14 bases between them. The CDR3 runs 16 residues. TCRdb passed the 5' RACE reads through MiXCR, listing each CDR3 protein once. Seen here are fewer than 450,000 distinct CDR3 sequences, over 15% observed once, and the top ten hold approximately 1%. This clonotype turned up a few times. Its specificity is not known. The chain couples TRBV24-1 to TRBJ2-1; D not resolved. Specimen: blood, either unsorted or a sorted T cell fraction (not recorded which). This sequence originates from a male donor with ankylosing spondylitis. CDR3 nucleotide sequence: TGTGCCACCAGTGATCCGACGGGCGATCACTACAATGAGCAGTTCTTC. It is translated as CATSDPTGDHYNEQFF.